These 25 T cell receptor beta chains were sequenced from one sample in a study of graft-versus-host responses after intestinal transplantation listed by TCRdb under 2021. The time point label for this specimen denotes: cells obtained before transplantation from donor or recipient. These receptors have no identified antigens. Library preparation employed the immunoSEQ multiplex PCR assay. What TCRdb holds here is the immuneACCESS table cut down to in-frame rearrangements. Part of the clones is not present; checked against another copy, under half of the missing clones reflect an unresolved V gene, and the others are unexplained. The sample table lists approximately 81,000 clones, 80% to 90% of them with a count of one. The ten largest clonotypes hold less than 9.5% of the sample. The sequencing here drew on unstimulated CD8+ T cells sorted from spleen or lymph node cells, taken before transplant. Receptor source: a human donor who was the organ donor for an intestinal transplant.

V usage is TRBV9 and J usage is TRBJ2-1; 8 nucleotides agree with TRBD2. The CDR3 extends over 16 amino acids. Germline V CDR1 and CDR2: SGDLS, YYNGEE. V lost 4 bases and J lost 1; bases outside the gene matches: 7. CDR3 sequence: CASSPAGGASYNEQFF. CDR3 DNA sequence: TGTGCCAGCAGCCCTGCCGGGGGGGCGTCCTACAATGAGCAGTTCTTC.

The CDR3 bases are TGTGCCAGCACTCACGAGGGTACTGGAAACACCATATATTTT. Amino acids: CASTHEGTGNTIYF. The chain joins TRBV6-6 to TRBJ1-3; D is ambiguous. Between the trimmed V and J ends, which lost 7 bases and 2 bases, there was a span of 12 bases. CDR3 length: 14 amino acids. Germline assignment: CDR1 MNHNY and CDR2 SVGAGI (reference sequence).

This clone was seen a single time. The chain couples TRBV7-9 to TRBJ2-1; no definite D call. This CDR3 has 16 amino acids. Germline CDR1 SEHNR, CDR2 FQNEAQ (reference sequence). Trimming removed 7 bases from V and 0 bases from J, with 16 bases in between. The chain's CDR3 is CASTPPGVSSYNEQFF. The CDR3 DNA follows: TGTGCCAGCACCCCACCCGGCGTGAGCTCCTACAATGAGCAGTTCTTC.

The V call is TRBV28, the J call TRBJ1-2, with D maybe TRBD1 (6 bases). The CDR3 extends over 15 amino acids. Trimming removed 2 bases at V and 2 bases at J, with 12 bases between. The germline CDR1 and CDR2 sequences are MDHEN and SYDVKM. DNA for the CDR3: TGTGCCAGCAGTTTAAGCCAGGGACACAACTATGGCTACACCTTC. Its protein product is CASSLSQGHNYGYTF.

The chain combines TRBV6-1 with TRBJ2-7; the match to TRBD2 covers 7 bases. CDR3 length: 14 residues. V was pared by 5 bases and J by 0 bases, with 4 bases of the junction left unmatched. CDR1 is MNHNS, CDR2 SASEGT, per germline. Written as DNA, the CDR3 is TGTGCCAGCAGTTGGGAGGGAAGCTCCTACGAGCAGTACTTC. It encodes CASSWEGSSYEQYF.

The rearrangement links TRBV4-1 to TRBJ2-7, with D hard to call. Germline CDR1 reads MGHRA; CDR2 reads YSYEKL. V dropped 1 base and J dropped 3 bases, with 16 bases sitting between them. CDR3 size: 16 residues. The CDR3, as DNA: TGCGCCAGCAGCCAAGTTGGGGAACCGAGGAACTACGAGCAGTACTTC. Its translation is CASSQVGEPRNYEQYF.

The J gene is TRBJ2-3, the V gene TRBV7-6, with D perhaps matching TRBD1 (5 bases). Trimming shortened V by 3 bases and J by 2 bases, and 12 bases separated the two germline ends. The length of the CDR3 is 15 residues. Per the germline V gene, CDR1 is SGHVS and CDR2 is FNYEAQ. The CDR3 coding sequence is TGTGCCAGCAGCTTCGGGCAGGGCCTCACAGATACGCAGTATTTT. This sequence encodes CASSFGQGLTDTQYF.

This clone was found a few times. CDR3 sequence reads: CASSPGSAYEQYF. The CDR3 region has the DNA TGTGCCAGCAGCCCCGGATCGGCCTACGAGCAGTACTTC. This chain uses TRBV13 with TRBJ2-7; no clear D gene. This CDR3 contains 13 residues. Germline CDR1 and CDR2: PRHDT and FYEKMQ (reference sequence). Trimming removed 5 bases from V and 2 bases from J, with 10 bases in between.

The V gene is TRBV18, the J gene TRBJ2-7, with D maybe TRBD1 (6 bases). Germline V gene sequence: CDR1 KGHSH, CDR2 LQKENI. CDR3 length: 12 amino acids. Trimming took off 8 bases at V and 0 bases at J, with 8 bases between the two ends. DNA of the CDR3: TGTGCCAGCGCGGACAGCTCCTACGAGCAGTACTTC. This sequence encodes CASADSSYEQYF.

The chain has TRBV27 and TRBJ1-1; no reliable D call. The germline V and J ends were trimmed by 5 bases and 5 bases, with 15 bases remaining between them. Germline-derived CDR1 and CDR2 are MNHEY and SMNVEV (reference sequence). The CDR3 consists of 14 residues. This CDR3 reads CASSQAGVGTEAFF. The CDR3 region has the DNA TGTGCCAGCAGTCAGGCCGGGGTAGGGACTGAAGCTTTCTTT.

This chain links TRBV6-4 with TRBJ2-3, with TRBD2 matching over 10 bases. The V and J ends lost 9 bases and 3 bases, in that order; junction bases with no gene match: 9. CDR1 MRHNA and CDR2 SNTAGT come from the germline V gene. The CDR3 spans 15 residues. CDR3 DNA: TGTGCCAGGCTTCCGGGACTAGCGTATACAGATACGCAGTATTTT. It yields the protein CARLPGLAYTDTQYF.

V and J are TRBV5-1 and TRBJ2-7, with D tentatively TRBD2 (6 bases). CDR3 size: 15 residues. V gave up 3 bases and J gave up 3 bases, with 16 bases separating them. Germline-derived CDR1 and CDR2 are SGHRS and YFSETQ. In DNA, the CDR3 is TGCGCCAGCAGCTGGGAGGAGGCAGGGATCTACGAGCAGTACTTC. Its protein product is CASSWEEAGIYEQYF. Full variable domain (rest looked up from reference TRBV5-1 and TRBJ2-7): KAGVTQTPRYLIKTRGQQVTLSCSPISGHRSVSWYQQTPGQGLQFLFEYFSETQRNKGNFPGRFSGRQFSNSRSEMNVSTLELGDSALYLCASSWEEAGIYEQYFGPGTRLTVT.

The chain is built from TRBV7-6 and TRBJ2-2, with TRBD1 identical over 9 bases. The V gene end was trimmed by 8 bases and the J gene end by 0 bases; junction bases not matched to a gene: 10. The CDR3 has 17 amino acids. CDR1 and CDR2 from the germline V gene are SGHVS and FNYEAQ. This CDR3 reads CASRFGTGFANTGELFF. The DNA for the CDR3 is TGTGCCAGCCGATTCGGGACAGGGTTCGCGAACACCGGGGAGCTGTTTTTT.

DNA for the CDR3: TGTGCCAGCAATCCCTTCAGCGGCACTGAAGCTTTCTTT. Its translation is CASNPFSGTEAFF. This chain links TRBV6-1 with TRBJ1-1; D unclear. The CDR3 is 13 residues long. The V and J ends lost 7 bases and 4 bases respectively, with 13 bases between them. CDR1 is MNHNS and CDR2 is SASEGT in the germline V gene.

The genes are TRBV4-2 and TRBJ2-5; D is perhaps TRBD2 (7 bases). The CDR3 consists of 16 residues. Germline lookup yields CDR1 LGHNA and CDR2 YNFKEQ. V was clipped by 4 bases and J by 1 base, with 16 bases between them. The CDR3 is CASSPQGRGTQETQYF. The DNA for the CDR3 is TGTGCCAGCAGCCCTCAGGGGCGGGGGACCCAAGAGACCCAGTACTTC.

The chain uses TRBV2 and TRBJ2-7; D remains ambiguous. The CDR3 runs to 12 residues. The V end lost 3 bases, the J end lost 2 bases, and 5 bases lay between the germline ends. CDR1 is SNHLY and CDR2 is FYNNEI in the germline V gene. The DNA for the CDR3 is TGTGCCAGCAGTGACTCTGCCTACGAGCAGTACTTC. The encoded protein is CASSDSAYEQYF. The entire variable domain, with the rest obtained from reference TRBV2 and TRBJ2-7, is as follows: EPEVTQTPSHQVTQMGQEVILRCVPISNHLYFYWYRQILGQKVEFLVSFYNNEISEKSEIFDDQFSVERPDGSNFTLKIRSTKLEDSAMYFCASSDSAYEQYFGPGTRLTVT.

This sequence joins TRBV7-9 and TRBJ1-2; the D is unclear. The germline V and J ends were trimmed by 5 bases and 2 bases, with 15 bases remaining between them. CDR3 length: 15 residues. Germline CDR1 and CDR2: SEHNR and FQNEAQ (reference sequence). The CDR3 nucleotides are TGTGCCAGCAGCCCTATAAACAGTGCCAACTATGGCTACACCTTC. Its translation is CASSPINSANYGYTF.

The chain's CDR3 is CASSRPGMNTEAFF. The CDR3, as DNA: TGCGCCAGCAGCCGTCCGGGCATGAACACTGAAGCTTTCTTT. The V and J genes are TRBV4-1 and TRBJ1-1; no reliable D call. CDR1 MGHRA and CDR2 YSYEKL come from the germline V gene. The V end lost 4 bases, the J end lost 0 bases, and 9 bases lay between the germline ends. The CDR3 runs to 14 residues.

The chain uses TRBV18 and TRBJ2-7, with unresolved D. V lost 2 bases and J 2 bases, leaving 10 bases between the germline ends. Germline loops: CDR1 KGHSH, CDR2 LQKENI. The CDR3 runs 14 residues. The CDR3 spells CASSPFQDAYEQYF. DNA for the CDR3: TGTGCCAGCTCACCATTCCAGGACGCCTACGAGCAGTACTTC.

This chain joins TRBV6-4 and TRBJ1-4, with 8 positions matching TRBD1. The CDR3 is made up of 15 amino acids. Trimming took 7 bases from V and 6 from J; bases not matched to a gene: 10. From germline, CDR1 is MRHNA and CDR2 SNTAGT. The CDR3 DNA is TGTGCCAGCACCTACTGGACAGGGACAGATGAAAAACTGTTTTTT. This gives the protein CASTYWTGTDEKLFF.

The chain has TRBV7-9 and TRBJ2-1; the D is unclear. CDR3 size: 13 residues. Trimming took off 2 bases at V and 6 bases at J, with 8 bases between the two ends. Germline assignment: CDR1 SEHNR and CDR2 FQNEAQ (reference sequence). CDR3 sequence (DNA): TGTGCCAGCAGCTTAACACAGTCCAATGAGCAGTTCTTC. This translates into CASSLTQSNEQFF.

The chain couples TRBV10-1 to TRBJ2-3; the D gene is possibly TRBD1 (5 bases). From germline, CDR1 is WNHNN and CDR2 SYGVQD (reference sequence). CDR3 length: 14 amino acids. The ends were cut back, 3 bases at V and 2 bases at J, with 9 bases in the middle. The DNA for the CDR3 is TGCGCCAGCAGTGATTCAGGGTACACAGATACGCAGTATTTT. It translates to CASSDSGYTDTQYF.

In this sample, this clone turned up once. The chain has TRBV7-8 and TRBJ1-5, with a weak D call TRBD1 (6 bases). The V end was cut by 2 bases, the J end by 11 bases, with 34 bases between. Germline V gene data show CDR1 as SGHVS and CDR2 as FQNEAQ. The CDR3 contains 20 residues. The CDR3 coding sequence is TGTGCCAGCAGCTTATCCCGGGGGGCTATCATTACAAAAGAGGATTGGGCCCAGCATTTT. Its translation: CASSLSRGAIITKEDWAQHF.

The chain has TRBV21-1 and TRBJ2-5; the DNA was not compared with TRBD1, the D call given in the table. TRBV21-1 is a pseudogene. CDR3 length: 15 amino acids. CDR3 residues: CASRGTVGGFATQYF. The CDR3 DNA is TGTGCCAGCAGGGGGACAGTCGGGGGATTTGCGACCCAGTACTTC.

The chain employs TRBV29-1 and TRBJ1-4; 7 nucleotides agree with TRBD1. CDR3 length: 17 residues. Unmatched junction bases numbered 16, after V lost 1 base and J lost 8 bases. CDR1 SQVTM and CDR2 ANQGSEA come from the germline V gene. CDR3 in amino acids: CSVEGTLSDRVGEKLFF. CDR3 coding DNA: TGCAGCGTTGAAGGGACTCTATCCGACAGGGTTGGGGAAAAACTGTTTTTT.